Listed here are 25 T cell receptor beta chains from one sample, sequenced in a study of CXCR3-negative and CXCR3-positive naive CD8 T cells. UMI-labeled 5' RACE TRB cDNA libraries were prepared from the cells. TCRdb re-called the 5' RACE reads and catalogs CDR3 proteins one per entry, DNA excluded. This listing includes fewer than 90,000 distinct CDR3 sequences. The material sequenced was naive CXCR3- CD8+ T cells from blood. Subset of the sample: CD45RO-CCR7+CD27+CD95- naive CD8+ T cells lacking CXCR3 (TNR3-). The origin of the receptors is a human donor in good health. Some clones in this sample may be carry-over from other donors' samples.

The chain has TRBV15 and TRBJ2-5. This CDR3 is built from 12 residues. Per germline, CDR1 LNHNV and CDR2 YYDKDF (reference sequence). CDR3 loop: CATHGVQETQYF.

The rearrangement links TRBV29-1 to TRBJ2-2; TCRdb gives TRBD1 as the D gene, but with no DNA this cannot be confirmed. The CDR3 spans 12 residues. CDR1 and CDR2 (germline): SQVTM, ANQGSEA. CDR3: CSVDQGAGELFF.

This chain connects TRBV11-3 to TRBJ2-1; TCRdb proposes TRBD1, but this gene call is untestable without DNA. CDR1 and CDR2 from the germline V gene are SGHNT and YENEEA. The CDR3 is 14 amino acids. The chain's CDR3 is CATSSSPGTHEQFF.

The chain employs TRBV28 and TRBJ2-5; TCRdb lists TRBD2, though no DNA is available to test this call. From germline, CDR1 is MDHEN and CDR2 SYDVKM. The CDR3 is 17 amino acids. CDR3 sequence: CASSLGLAGTAWETQYF.

The chain uses TRBV20-1 and TRBJ2-7; TCRdb designates TRBD1, a call that cannot be tested without DNA. Germline CDR1 reads DFQATT; CDR2 reads SNEGSKA (reference sequence). CDR3 length: 15 amino acids. This chain's CDR3 is CSARGERDSAYEQYF.

The V call is TRBV12-3 or TRBV12-4, the J call TRBJ2-1; the TCRdb D gene call, TRBD2, has no DNA to confirm it. The CDR3 runs to 18 residues. The CDR3 loop reads CASSTGTSEMGRYNEQFF.

This rearrangement joins TRBV7-8 to TRBJ2-1. The germline CDR1 and CDR2 sequences are SGHVS and FQNEAQ. The CDR3 has 12 amino acids. CDR3 in amino acids: CASSLALNEQFF.

CDR3 in amino acids: CASSLEPGKVYEQYF. The rearrangement joins TRBV5-1 to TRBJ2-7; TCRdb's assignment of TRBD1 cannot be checked, as there is no DNA. Germline CDR1 is SGHRS and CDR2 is YFSETQ. The CDR3 length is 15 residues.

This chain uses TRBV11-2 with TRBJ2-7; lacking DNA, the TRBD2 call made by TCRdb goes unchecked. Germline V lookup: CDR1 SGHAT, CDR2 FQNNGV. CDR3 length: 15 amino acids. CDR3 sequence: CASSYIAGLIYEQYF.

J is TRBJ2-3 and V is TRBV28; lacking DNA, the TRBD1 call made by TCRdb goes unchecked. The CDR3 loop spans 15 amino acids. Germline V gene data show CDR1 as MDHEN and CDR2 as SYDVKM. The CDR3 sequence: CASSVPQASTDTQYF.

The J gene is TRBJ2-2, the V gene TRBV29-1. The germline CDR1 and CDR2 sequences are SQVTM and ANQGSEA. CDR3 length: 11 amino acids. The CDR3 sequence is CSVDRKGELFF.

This CDR3 is CASSEAGTDTQYF. The gene calls are TRBV7-2 and TRBJ2-3. Germline V gene sequence: CDR1 SGHTA, CDR2 FQGNSA. The CDR3 contains 13 residues.

The chain recombines TRBV11-2 with TRBJ1-5; TCRdb's D call, TRBD1, is unchecked because there is no DNA. CDR3 size: 15 residues. Per germline, CDR1 SGHAT and CDR2 FQNNGV. CDR3 region: CASSWGTGINQPQHF.

This chain uses TRBV2 with TRBJ2-7; TCRdb's D gene call, TRBD1, goes unchecked for lack of DNA. Germline lookup yields CDR1 SNHLY and CDR2 FYNNEI. The CDR3 is 14 residues long. CDR3 amino acids: CASQTGTAFYEQYF.

V gene TRBV28 combines with J gene TRBJ2-7. The CDR3 sequence is 15 residues long. CDR1 is MDHEN and CDR2 is SYDVKM in the germline V gene. The CDR3 sequence: CASSFSPVRTYEQYF.

The chain employs TRBV7-9 and TRBJ1-1. From germline, CDR1 is SEHNR and CDR2 FQNEAQ (reference sequence). The CDR3 is 12 amino acids. CDR3: CASSQGGTEAFF.

The chain combines TRBV20-1 with TRBJ2-7. This CDR3 has 16 amino acids. CDR1 is DFQATT and CDR2 is SNEGSKA in the germline V gene (reference sequence). CDR3 loop: CSARAGKWNAPYEQYF.

The rearrangement joins TRBV7-3 to TRBJ2-3; TCRdb's D gene call, TRBD2, goes unchecked for lack of DNA. Germline V gene sequence: CDR1 SGHTA, CDR2 FQGTGA. This CDR3 has 15 amino acids. This CDR3 is CASSSSGGSTDTQYF. Full variable domain (remainder filled in from reference TRBV7-3 and TRBJ2-3): GAGVSQTPSNKVTEKGKYVELRCDPISGHTALYWYRQSLGQGPEFLIYFQGTGAADDSGLPNDRFFAVRPEGSVSTLKIQRTERGDSAVYLCASSSSGGSTDTQYFGPGTRLTVL.

The CDR3 reads CASSESGTSVGGETQYF. The chain carries TRBV10-1 and TRBJ2-5; the TCRdb call, TRBD2, lacks DNA for checking. The CDR3 totals 17 residues. Germline V gene lookup returns CDR1 WNHNN and CDR2 SYGVQD (reference sequence).

The V gene is TRBV20-1, the J gene TRBJ2-2; the TCRdb call, TRBD1, lacks DNA for checking. CDR1 and CDR2 from the germline V gene are DFQATT and SNEGSKA (reference sequence). This CDR3 has 14 amino acids. CDR3: CSANDRAGTGELFF.

The chain is built from TRBV11-2 and TRBJ2-7; TCRdb designates TRBD1, a call that cannot be tested without DNA. The CDR3 length is 16 residues. Per germline, CDR1 SGHAT and CDR2 FQNNGV. The CDR3 loop reads CASSYGQGVQYLEQYF.

The rearrangement uses TRBV5-5 and TRBJ1-1; checking the TCRdb D call of TRBD1 is not possible without DNA. CDR1 SGHKS and CDR2 YYEKEE come from the germline V gene (reference sequence). There are 13 residues in the CDR3. CDR3 sequence reads: CASTFGRWTEAFF. Using reference TRBV5-5 and TRBJ1-1 for the parts outside the CDR3, the full variable domain is DAGVTQSPTHLIKTRGQQVTLRCSPISGHKSVSWYQQVLGQGPQFIFQYYEKEERGRGNFPDRFSARQFPNYSSELNVNALLLGDSALYLCASTFGRWTEAFFGQGTRLTVV.

CDR3 sequence reads: CATGDKYNEQFF. The chain couples TRBV15 to TRBJ2-1; TCRdb selects TRBD1, and the lack of DNA leaves this call unchecked. This CDR3 is built from 12 residues. CDR1 and CDR2 from the germline V gene are LNHNV and YYDKDF (reference sequence).

The J gene is TRBJ1-6, the V gene TRBV7-3; TCRdb reports TRBD1, a call that lacks DNA to check it against. CDR1 and CDR2 from the germline V gene are SGHTA and FQGTGA. This CDR3 is built from 15 residues. The CDR3 region is CASSLLGTANSPLHF. The full variable domain, in which reference TRBV7-3 and TRBJ1-6 provide the parts outside the CDR3, is GAGVSQTPSNKVTEKGKYVELRCDPISGHTALYWYRQSLGQGPEFLIYFQGTGAADDSGLPNDRFFAVRPEGSVSTLKIQRTERGDSAVYLCASSLLGTANSPLHFGNGTRLTVT.

The V gene is TRBV7-9, the J gene TRBJ2-7. CDR3 size: 11 residues. Germline values: CDR1 SEHNR, CDR2 FQNEAQ (reference sequence). CDR3 residues: CASSTHYEQYF.